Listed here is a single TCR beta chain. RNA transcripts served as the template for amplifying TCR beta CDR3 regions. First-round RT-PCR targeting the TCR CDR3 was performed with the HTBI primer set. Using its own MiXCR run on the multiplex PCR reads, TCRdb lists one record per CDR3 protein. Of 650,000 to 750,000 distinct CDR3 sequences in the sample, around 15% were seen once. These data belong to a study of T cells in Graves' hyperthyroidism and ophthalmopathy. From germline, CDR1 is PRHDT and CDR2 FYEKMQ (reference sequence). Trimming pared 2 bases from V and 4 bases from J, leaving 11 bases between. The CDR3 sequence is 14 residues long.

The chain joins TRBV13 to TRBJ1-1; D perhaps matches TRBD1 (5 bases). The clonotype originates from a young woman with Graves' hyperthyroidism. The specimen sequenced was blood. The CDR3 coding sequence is TGTGCCAGCAGCTTATCAGGGATTAGCACTGAAGCTTTCTTT. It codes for CASSLSGISTEAFF.